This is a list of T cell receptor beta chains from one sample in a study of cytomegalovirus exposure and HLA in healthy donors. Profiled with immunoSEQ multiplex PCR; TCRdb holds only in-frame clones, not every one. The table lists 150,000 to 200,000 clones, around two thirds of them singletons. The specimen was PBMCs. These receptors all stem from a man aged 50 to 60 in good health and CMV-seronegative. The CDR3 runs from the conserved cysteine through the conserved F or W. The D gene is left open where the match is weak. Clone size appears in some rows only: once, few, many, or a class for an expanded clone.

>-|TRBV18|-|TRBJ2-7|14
CASSPPSRGYEQYF
TGTGCCAGCTCACCACCCTCCAGGGGCTACGAGCAGTACTTC
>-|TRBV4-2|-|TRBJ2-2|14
CASSHGGSTGELFF
TGTGCCAGCAGCCATGGGGGGAGCACCGGGGAGCTGTTTTTT
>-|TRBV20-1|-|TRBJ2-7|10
CSAQAYEQYF
TGCAGTGCACAGGCCTACGAGCAGTACTTC
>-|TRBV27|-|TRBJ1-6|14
CASSYGQYNSPLHF
TGTGCCAGCAGCTACGGACAGTATAATTCACCCCTCCACTTT
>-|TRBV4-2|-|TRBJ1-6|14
CASSQDRGNSPLHF
TGTGCCAGCAGCCAAGACAGGGGAAATTCACCCCTCCACTTT
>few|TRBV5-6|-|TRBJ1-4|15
CASSFPAGVNEKLFF
TGTGCCAGCAGCTTCCCAGCAGGGGTTAATGAAAAACTGTTTTTT
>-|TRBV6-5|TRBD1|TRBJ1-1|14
CASSYRGRDTEAFF
TGTGCCAGCAGCTACAGGGGGCGCGACACTGAAGCTTTCTTT
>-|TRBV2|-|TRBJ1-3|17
CASSERQAPSSGNTIYF
TGTGCCAGCAGTGAGAGACAGGCCCCTAGCTCTGGAAACACCATATATTTT
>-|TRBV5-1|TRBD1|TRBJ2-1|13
CASNLDRGNEQFF
TGCGCCAGCAACCTGGACAGGGGCAATGAGCAGTTCTTC
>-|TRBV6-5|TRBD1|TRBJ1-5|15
CASSFAGGRNQPQHF
TGTGCCAGCAGTTTTGCAGGGGGCCGCAATCAGCCCCAGCATTTT
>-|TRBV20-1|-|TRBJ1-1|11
CSAVGDTEAFF
TGCAGTGCGGTCGGGGACACTGAAGCTTTCTTT
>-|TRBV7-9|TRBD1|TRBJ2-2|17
CASSHPGQGLGTGELFF
TGTGCCAGCAGCCACCCGGGACAGGGATTGGGCACCGGGGAGCTGTTTTTT
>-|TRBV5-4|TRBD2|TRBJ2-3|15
CASSSGLAVTDTQYF
TGTGCCAGCAGCTCCGGACTAGCGGTCACAGATACGCAGTATTTT
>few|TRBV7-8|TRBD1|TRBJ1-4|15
CASSLGTVLGEKLFF
TGTGCCAGCAGCTTGGGGACAGTTCTCGGTGAAAAACTGTTTTTT
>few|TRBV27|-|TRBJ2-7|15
CASSSTQVGTYEQYF
TGTGCCAGCAGTTCAACGCAGGTCGGGACCTACGAGCAGTACTTC
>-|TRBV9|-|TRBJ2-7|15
CASSVAQGAIYEQYF
TGTGCCAGCAGCGTAGCTCAGGGCGCCATCTACGAGCAGTACTTC
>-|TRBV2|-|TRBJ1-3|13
CASSGGVGNTIYF
TGTGCCAGCAGTGGGGGGGTCGGAAACACCATATATTTT
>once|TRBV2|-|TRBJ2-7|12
CASSPRDYEQYF
TGTGCCAGCAGCCCCAGGGACTACGAGCAGTACTTC
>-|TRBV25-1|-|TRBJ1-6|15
CASSATQGPNSPLHF
TGTGCCAGCAGTGCTACACAGGGACCTAATTCACCCCTCCACTTT
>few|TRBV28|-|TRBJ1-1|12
CAIGGSVTEAFF
TGTGCCATCGGGGGGTCGGTCACTGAAGCTTTCTTT
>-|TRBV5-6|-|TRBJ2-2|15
CASSLGRYRGGELFF
TGTGCCAGCAGCTTGGGGAGGTATCGGGGCGGGGAGCTGTTTTTT
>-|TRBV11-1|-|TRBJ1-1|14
CASSLGRGNTEAFF
TGTGCCAGCAGCTTAGGCAGGGGGAACACTGAAGCTTTCTTT
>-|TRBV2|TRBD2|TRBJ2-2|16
CASKGLAGGDTGELFF
TGTGCCAGCAAAGGACTAGCGGGGGGGGATACCGGGGAGCTGTTTTTT
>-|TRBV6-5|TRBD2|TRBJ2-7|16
CASSFTEGLAAYEQYF
TGTGCCAGCAGTTTCACAGAGGGACTAGCTGCGTACGAGCAGTACTTC
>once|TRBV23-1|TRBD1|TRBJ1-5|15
CASSRTGRGNQPQHF
TGCGCCAGCAGCCGGACAGGGAGGGGTAATCAGCCCCAGCATTTT
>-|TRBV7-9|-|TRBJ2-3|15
CASSPSAGSTDTQYF
TGTGCCAGCAGCCCCTCGGCAGGGTCCACAGATACGCAGTATTTT
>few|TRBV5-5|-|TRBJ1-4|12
CASSLPQGKLFF
TGTGCCAGCAGCCTTCCTCAGGGAAAACTGTTTTTT
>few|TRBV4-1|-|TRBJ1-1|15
CASSPARDKNTEAFF
TGCGCCAGCAGCCCTGCCCGGGACAAGAACACTGAAGCTTTCTTT
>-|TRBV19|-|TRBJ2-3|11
CASEEEDTQYF
TGTGCCAGTGAGGAAGAGGATACGCAGTATTTT
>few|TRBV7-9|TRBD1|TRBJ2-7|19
CASSLNFPGQGRGSYEQYF
TGTGCCAGCAGCTTAAACTTCCCGGGACAGGGGAGGGGATCCTACGAGCAGTACTTC
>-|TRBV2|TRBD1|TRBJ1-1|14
CASMQQGGNTEAFF
TGTGCCAGCATGCAACAGGGGGGGAACACTGAAGCTTTCTTT
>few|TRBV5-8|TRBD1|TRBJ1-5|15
CASSRMGQSWQPQHF
TGTGCCAGCAGCCGGATGGGACAGTCATGGCAGCCCCAGCATTTT
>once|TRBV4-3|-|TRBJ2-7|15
CASSQGGAAGYEQYF
TGCGCCAGCAGCCAAGGGGGAGCAGCAGGCTACGAGCAGTACTTC
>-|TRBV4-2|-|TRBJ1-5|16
CASSQDLGQGGQPQHF
TGTGCCAGCAGCCAAGATTTAGGGCAGGGTGGCCAGCCCCAGCATTTT
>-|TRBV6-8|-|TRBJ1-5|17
CASLPSRTGRGVQPQHF
TGTGCCAGCCTACCGTCCCGTACAGGCCGGGGGGTTCAGCCCCAGCATTTT
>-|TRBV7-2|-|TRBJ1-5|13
CASSLQGNQPQHF
TGTGCCAGCAGCTTACAGGGGAATCAGCCCCAGCATTTT
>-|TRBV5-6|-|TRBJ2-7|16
CASSLDQGHPPYEQYF
TGTGCCAGCAGCTTGGATCAGGGACACCCGCCTTACGAGCAGTACTTC
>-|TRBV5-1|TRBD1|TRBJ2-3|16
CASSFRQGSSTDTQYF
TGCGCCAGCAGCTTCCGACAGGGATCGAGCACAGATACGCAGTATTTT
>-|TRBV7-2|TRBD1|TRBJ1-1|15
CASSFARGQGAEAFF
TGTGCCAGCAGCTTCGCCAGGGGGCAAGGGGCTGAAGCTTTCTTT
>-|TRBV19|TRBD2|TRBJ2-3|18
CASSIAGLAGLRADTQYF
TGTGCCAGTAGTATAGCGGGACTAGCGGGACTACGGGCAGATACGCAGTATTTT
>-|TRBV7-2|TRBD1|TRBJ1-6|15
CASSLVQGHNSPLHF
TGTGCCAGCAGCTTAGTACAGGGGCATAATTCACCCCTCCACTTT
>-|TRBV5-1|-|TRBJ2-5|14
CASSLGGLGETQYF
TGCGCCAGCAGCTTGGGGGGGCTAGGAGAGACCCAGTACTTC
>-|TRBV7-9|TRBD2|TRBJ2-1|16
CASSLEGVRGGAEQFF
TGTGCCAGCAGCTTAGAGGGTGTGCGGGGGGGCGCTGAGCAGTTCTTC
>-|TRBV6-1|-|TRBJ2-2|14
CASSEGTGTGELFF
TGTGCCAGCAGTGAGGGAACAGGGACCGGGGAGCTGTTTTTT
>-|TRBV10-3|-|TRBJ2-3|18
CAISESQASGVSTDTQYF
TGTGCCATCAGTGAGTCCCAAGCCTCAGGGGTCAGCACAGATACGCAGTATTTT
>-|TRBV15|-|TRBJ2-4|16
CATSRDAVSISNIQYF
TGTGCCACCAGCAGAGATGCAGTATCGATCTCAAACATTCAGTACTTC
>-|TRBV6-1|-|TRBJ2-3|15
CASSEAKGGTDTQYF
TGTGCCAGCAGTGAAGCAAAAGGGGGCACAGATACGCAGTATTTT
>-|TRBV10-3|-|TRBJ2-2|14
CAISEWGGTGELFF
TGTGCCATCAGTGAATGGGGAGGCACCGGGGAGCTGTTTTTT
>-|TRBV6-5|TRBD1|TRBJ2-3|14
CASRPTGGTDTQYF
TGTGCCAGCAGGCCAACAGGGGGCACAGATACGCAGTATTTT
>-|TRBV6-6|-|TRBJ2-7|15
CASSLARGASYEQYF
TGTGCCAGCAGCCTTGCCCGGGGGGCTTCCTACGAGCAGTACTTC
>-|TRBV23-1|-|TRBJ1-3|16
CASSQWGSLYGNTIYF
TGCGCCAGCAGTCAATGGGGCAGTTTATATGGAAACACCATATATTTT
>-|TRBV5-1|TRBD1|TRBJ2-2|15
CASSLGQGANGELFF
TGCGCCAGCAGCTTGGGACAGGGGGCAAACGGGGAGCTGTTTTTT